This T cell receptor beta chain was observed in a study of T cell clonotyping in hematopoietic cell transplantation. TCRdb's table, derived via immunoSEQ multiplex PCR, lists solely in-frame clones and lacks some. The profile shows more than 40,000 clones, less than 85% of them singletons. Time point described: recipient sample about 28 days before transplant, after cytoreduction. Recipient blood drawn about 28 days pretransplant and days 30, 100, 180 after. The sample holds one count of this clone. The sequence came from a man between 60 and 75 years old with acute myeloid leukemia. Some clones in this sample may be carry-over from other donors' samples. The source material was peripheral blood mononuclear cells, sampled before stem cell transplant.

The CDR3 spells CASSVSPTDTQYF. In DNA form, the CDR3 reads TGTGCCAGCAGCGTATCCCCCACAGATACGCAGTATTTT. The V and J genes are TRBV9 and TRBJ2-3; D call uncertain. The CDR3 runs 13 residues. The germline gives CDR1 SGDLS, CDR2 YYNGEE. V was pared by 1 base and J by 2 bases, with 5 bases between.